Below, 8 T cell receptor beta chains from the same sample are listed, as sequenced in a study of blood T cell repertoires in COVID-19. The repertoire was sequenced with immunoSEQ multiplex PCR; TCRdb's copy has only in-frame clones and lacks some. The sample includes about 170,000 clones, about 86% of them seen just once. The sequencing input was peripheral blood. These receptors all stem from a woman between 65 and 79 years old who had recovered from COVID-19.

The chain combines TRBV24-1 with TRBJ2-1, with D unclear. Germline CDR1 KGHDR, CDR2 SFDVKD. The CDR3 extends over 16 amino acids. V dropped 10 bases and J dropped 6 bases, with 24 bases sitting between them. CDR3 DNA: TGTGCCACAGGAACCGCACAGCCCCTACCCGGCAATGAGCAGTTCTTC. It codes for CATGTAQPLPGNEQFF.

The chain has TRBV11-3 and TRBJ2-1; D possibly corresponds to TRBD2 (5 bases). Per germline, CDR1 SGHNT and CDR2 YENEEA. This CDR3 contains 13 residues. Deletions cut 5 bases from V and 9 bases from J, with 14 bases between. The CDR3 DNA reads as TGTGCCAGCAGCCTCAGAGTCCGGGGTGAGCAGTTCTTC. Its translation: CASSLRVRGEQFF.

This chain links TRBV7-8 with TRBJ2-3, with 7 bases fitting TRBD2. V lost 5 bases to trimming and J lost 8 bases; unmatched junction nucleotides: 7. The CDR3 is 13 amino acids. Germline CDR1 is SGHVS and CDR2 is FQNEAQ. The CDR3 region is CASSQGLFGTQYF. The CDR3 DNA is TGTGCCAGCAGCCAGGGACTATTCGGTACGCAGTATTTT.

The rearrangement uses TRBV6-2 or TRBV6-3 and TRBJ1-5; no definite D call. Per the germline V gene, CDR1 is MNHEY and CDR2 is SVGEGT. The CDR3 runs to 16 residues. Trimming removed 2 bases at V and 4 bases at J, with 15 bases between. The CDR3 region has the DNA TGTGCCAGCAGTTACCGGTCGGGAAGAGGGAATCAGCCCCAGCATTTT. This sequence encodes CASSYRSGRGNQPQHF.

The gene calls are TRBV28 and TRBJ2-7, with TRBD2 as a possible D gene (6 bases). The V gene's germline CDR1 is MDHEN and CDR2 SYDVKM. The CDR3 length is 16 residues. V was trimmed by 7 bases and J by 0 bases, leaving 19 bases between them. The CDR3 coding sequence is TGTGCCAGCACCCCCGGGGGACTCCCGAGCTCCTACGAGCAGTACTTC. Protein product: CASTPGGLPSSYEQYF.

DNA of the CDR3: TGTGCCTGGAGTGTAATCCCCGAGGAAGGCACTGAAGCTTTCTTT. Its protein product is CAWSVIPEEGTEAFF. V and J are TRBV30 and TRBJ1-1; D remains ambiguous. The ends were cut back, 0 bases at V and 4 bases at J, with 15 bases in the middle. The CDR3 is 15 residues long. Germline V gives CDR1 GTSNPN, CDR2 SVGIG (reference sequence).

This chain uses TRBV18 with TRBJ1-1; tentative D call: TRBD1 (5 bases). The CDR3 loop spans 13 amino acids. V dropped 2 bases and J dropped 6 bases, with 10 bases sitting between them. The germline CDR1 and CDR2 sequences are KGHSH and LQKENI. The CDR3 nucleotides read TGTGCCAGCTCACCAAGGGGATTGGCTGAAGCTTTCTTT. Protein product: CASSPRGLAEAFF.

This clone was picked up one time. The J gene is TRBJ2-6, the V gene TRBV19; D gene uncertain. Germline-derived CDR1 and CDR2 are LNHDA and SQIVND (reference sequence). Deletions cut 6 bases from V and 3 bases from J, with 3 bases between. The CDR3 length is 12 residues. This CDR3 is CASSIGANVLTF. The CDR3 DNA follows: TGTGCCAGTAGCATTGGGGCCAACGTCCTGACTTTC. The whole variable domain, remainder taken from reference TRBV19 and TRBJ2-6, is DGGITQSPKYLFRKEGQNVTLSCEQNLNHDAMYWYRQDPGQGLRLIYYSQIVNDFQKGDIAEGYSVSREKKESFPLTVTSAQKNPTAFYLCASSIGANVLTFGAGSRLTVL.